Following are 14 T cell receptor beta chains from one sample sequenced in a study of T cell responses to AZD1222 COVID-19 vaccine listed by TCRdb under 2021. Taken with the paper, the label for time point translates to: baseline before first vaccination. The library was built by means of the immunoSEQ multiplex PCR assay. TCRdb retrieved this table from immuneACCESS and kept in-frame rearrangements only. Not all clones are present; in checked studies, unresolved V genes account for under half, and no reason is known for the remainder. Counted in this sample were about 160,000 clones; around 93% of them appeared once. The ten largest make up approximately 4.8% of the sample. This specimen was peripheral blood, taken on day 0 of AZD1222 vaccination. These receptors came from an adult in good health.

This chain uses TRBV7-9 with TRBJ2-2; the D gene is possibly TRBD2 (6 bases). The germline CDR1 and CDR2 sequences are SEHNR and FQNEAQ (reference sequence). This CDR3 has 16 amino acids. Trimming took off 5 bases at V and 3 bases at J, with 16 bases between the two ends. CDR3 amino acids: CASSPPSPGDTGELFF. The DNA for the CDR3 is TGTGCCAGCAGCCCCCCGTCGCCGGGGGACACCGGGGAGCTGTTTTTT.

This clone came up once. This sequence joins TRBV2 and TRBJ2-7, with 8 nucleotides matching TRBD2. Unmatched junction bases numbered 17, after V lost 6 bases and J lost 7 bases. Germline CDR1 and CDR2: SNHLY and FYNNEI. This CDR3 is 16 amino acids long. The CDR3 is CASRPVLAAVREEQYF. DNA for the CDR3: TGTGCCAGCAGACCCGTACTAGCGGCCGTTAGGGAGGAGCAGTACTTC.

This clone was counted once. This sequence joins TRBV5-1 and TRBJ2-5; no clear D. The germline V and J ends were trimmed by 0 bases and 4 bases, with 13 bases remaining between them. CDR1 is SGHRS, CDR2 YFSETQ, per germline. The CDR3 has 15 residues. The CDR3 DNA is TGCGCCAGCAGCTTGGCTCAGCCTAGGAGAGAGACCCAGTACTTC. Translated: CASSLAQPRRETQYF. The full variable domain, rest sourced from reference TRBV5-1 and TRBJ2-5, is KAGVTQTPRYLIKTRGQQVTLSCSPISGHRSVSWYQQTPGQGLQFLFEYFSETQRNKGNFPGRFSGRQFSNSRSEMNVSTLELGDSALYLCASSLAQPRRETQYFGPGTRLLVL.

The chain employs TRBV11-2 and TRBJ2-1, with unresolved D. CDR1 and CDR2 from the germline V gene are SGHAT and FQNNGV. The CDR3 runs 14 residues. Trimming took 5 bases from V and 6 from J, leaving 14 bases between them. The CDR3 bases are TGTGCCAGCAGCCCGGACCTAACCATCAATGAGCAGTTCTTC. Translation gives CASSPDLTINEQFF.

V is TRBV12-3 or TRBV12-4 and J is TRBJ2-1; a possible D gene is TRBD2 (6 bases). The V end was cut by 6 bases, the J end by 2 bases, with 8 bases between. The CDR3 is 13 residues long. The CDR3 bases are TGTGCCAGCAGCCCGGGAGCCTACAATGAGCAGTTCTTC. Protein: CASSPGAYNEQFF.

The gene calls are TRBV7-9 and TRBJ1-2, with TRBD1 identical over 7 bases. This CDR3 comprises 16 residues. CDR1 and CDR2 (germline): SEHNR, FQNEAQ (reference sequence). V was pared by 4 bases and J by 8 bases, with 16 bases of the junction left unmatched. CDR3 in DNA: TGTGCCAGCAGCTCACCCGATCTGACAGGGCGGGGAGGCTACACCTTC. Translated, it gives CASSSPDLTGRGGYTF. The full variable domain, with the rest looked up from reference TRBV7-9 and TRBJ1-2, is DTGVSQNPRHKITKRGQNVTFRCDPISEHNRLYWYRQTLGQGPEFLTYFQNEAQLEKSRLLSDRFSAERPKGSFSTLEIQRTEQGDSAMYLCASSSPDLTGRGGYTFGSGTRLTVV.

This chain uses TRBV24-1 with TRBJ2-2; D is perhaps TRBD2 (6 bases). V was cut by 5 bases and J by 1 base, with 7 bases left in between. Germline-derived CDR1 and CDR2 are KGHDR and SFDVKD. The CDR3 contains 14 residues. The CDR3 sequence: CATSVGGNTGELFF. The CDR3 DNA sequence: TGTGCCACCAGTGTCGGGGGGAACACCGGGGAGCTGTTTTTT.

The CDR3 region has the DNA TGCAGCGTTGGGAGCAGGGAAACTGGAAACACCATATATTTT. Amino acid sequence: CSVGSRETGNTIYF. The rearrangement uses TRBV29-1 and TRBJ1-3, with D possibly TRBD1 on 5 matching bases. With 4 bases removed from V and 2 bases from J, the gap between germline ends came to 12 bases. The V gene's germline CDR1 is SQVTM and CDR2 ANQGSEA. CDR3 length: 14 residues.

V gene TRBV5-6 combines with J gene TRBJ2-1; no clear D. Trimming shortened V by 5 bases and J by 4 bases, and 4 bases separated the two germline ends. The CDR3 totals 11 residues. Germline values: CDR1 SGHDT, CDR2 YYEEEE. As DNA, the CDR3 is TGTGCCAGCAGGGTGTACAATGAGCAGTTCTTC. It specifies CASRVYNEQFF.

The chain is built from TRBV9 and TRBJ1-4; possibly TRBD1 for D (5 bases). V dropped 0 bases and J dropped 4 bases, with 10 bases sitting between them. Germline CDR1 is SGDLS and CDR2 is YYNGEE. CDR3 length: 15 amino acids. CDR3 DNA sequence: TGTGCCAGCAGCGTAGTCCCAGGGTTTAATGAAAAACTGTTTTTT. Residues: CASSVVPGFNEKLFF.

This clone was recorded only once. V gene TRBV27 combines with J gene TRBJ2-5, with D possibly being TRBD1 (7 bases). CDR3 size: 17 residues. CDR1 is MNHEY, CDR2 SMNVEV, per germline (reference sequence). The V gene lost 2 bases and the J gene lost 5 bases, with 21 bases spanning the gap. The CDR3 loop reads CASSLSSGPGGLETQYF. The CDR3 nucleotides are TGTGCCAGCAGTTTAAGTTCCGGGCCAGGGGGGTTGGAGACCCAGTACTTC.

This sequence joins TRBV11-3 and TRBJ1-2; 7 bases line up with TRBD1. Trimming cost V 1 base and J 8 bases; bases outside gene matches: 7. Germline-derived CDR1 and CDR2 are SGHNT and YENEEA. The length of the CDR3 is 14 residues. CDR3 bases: TGTGCCAGCAGCTTAGGGGAGGGGGCAGGAGGCTACACCTTC. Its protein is CASSLGEGAGGYTF.

The CDR3 nucleotides read TGTGCCAGCAGCGTCGTCTCGAACACTGAAGCTTTCTTT. Its translation is CASSVVSNTEAFF. The rearrangement joins TRBV6-5 to TRBJ1-1; D unresolved. V was cut by 6 bases and J by 1 base, with 9 bases left in between. Germline values: CDR1 MNHEY, CDR2 SVGAGI. The CDR3 consists of 13 residues.

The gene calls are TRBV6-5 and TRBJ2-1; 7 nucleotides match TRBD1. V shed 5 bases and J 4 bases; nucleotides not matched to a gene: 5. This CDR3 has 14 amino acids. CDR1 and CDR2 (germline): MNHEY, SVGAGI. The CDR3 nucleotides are TGTGCCAGCAGTCTAGACAGGGAGTACAATGAGCAGTTCTTC. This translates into CASSLDREYNEQFF.